The 20 T cell receptor beta chains reported below all come from one sample, sequenced in a study of T cell responses to AZD1222 COVID-19 vaccine. Clones were sequenced by immunoSEQ multiplex PCR, and TCRdb holds only the in-frame ones, with some missing. This sample has approximately 120,000 clones, with approximately 90% found just once. The material sequenced was peripheral blood, taken on day 0 of AZD1222 vaccination. These receptors were obtained from an adult in good health.

The rearrangement links TRBV5-1 to TRBJ2-2, with a possible D match to TRBD1 (6 bases). This CDR3 spans 15 amino acids. Germline V CDR1 and CDR2: SGHRS, YFSETQ. Trimming removed 4 bases at V and 0 bases at J, with 10 bases between. DNA of the CDR3: TGCGCCAGCAGCCCCGGACAGACGAACACCGGGGAGCTGTTTTTT. This codes for CASSPGQTNTGELFF.

This clone has a single count. This chain links TRBV10-1 with TRBJ2-3, with 12 bases matching TRBD2. The germline V gene encodes CDR1 WNHNN and CDR2 SYGVQD (reference sequence). CDR3 length equals 16 residues. With 4 bases clipped from V and 0 bases from J, the junction kept 2 bases outside the gene matches. The CDR3 spells CASSAGTSGSTDTQYF. CDR3 in DNA: TGCGCCAGCAGTGCCGGGACTAGCGGGAGCACAGATACGCAGTATTTT.

The CDR3 here is CASSVAGTSGSLNEQFF. DNA for the CDR3: TGTGCCAGCAGCGTTGCCGGGACTAGCGGGAGTCTCAATGAGCAGTTCTTC. The chain has TRBV9 and TRBJ2-1; 14 bases are a match to TRBD2. Losses at the gene ends were 2 bases for V and 6 bases for J; bases not matched to a gene: 7. Germline loops: CDR1 SGDLS, CDR2 YYNGEE. The CDR3 has 17 amino acids.

V and J are TRBV11-2 and TRBJ1-6; possibly TRBD1 for D (6 bases). The V end was cut by 5 bases, the J end by 7 bases, with 9 bases between. Looked up from germline, CDR1 is SGHAT and CDR2 is FQNNGV. The CDR3 is made up of 13 amino acids. In nucleotides, the CDR3 is TGTGCCAGCAGCGGGCAGGGGAATTCACCCCTCCACTTT. Protein product: CASSGQGNSPLHF.

This rearrangement joins TRBV6-1 to TRBJ2-5; D is uncertain. This CDR3 spans 13 amino acids. The V gene's germline CDR1 is MNHNS and CDR2 SASEGT. The V end was cut by 3 bases, the J end by 1 base, with 6 bases between. This CDR3 reads CASSDRAQETQYF. CDR3 DNA: TGTGCCAGCAGTGATCGGGCCCAAGAGACCCAGTACTTC.

The chain is built from TRBV15 and TRBJ1-5, with 8 bases identical to TRBD1. V gave up 3 bases and J gave up 5 bases; unmatched junction bases: 3. The CDR3 contains 14 residues. The germline gives CDR1 LNHNV, CDR2 YYDKDF (reference sequence). DNA of the CDR3: TGTGCCACCAGCAGCCAGGGGGCTTATCAGCCCCAGCATTTT. It encodes CATSSQGAYQPQHF.

V is TRBV10-3 and J is TRBJ2-2; D unresolved. CDR1 is ENHRY and CDR2 is SYGVKD in the germline V gene. The V end was cut by 7 bases, the J end by 0 bases, with 6 bases between. This CDR3 is 13 amino acids long. The CDR3 coding sequence is TGTGCCATCAATGGGCCGAACACCGGGGAGCTGTTTTTT. It translates to CAINGPNTGELFF.

V is TRBV5-5 and J is TRBJ1-2; tentatively, D is TRBD1 (5 bases). V lost 4 bases to trimming and J lost 6 bases, with 10 bases between them. The germline V gene has CDR1 SGHKS and CDR2 YYEKEE (reference sequence). The CDR3 totals 12 residues. The chain's CDR3 is CASSPGLNGYTF. DNA of the CDR3: TGTGCCAGCAGCCCGGGACTGAATGGCTACACCTTC.

Worth noting for this clone: A junction end diverges from the germline sequence, so it may reflect a read error. The identical CDR3 is also encoded by other nucleotide sequences in the sample. The V gene is TRBV28, the J gene TRBJ1-1, with D unclear. Germline assignment: CDR1 MDHEN and CDR2 SYDVKM. This CDR3 is 15 amino acids long. In DNA, the CDR3 is TGTGCCAGCAGCTTATTAAGGACGGAGAACACTGAAGCTTTCTTT. It translates to CASSLLRTENTEAFF.

The genes are TRBV7-8 and TRBJ2-2, with unresolved D. Germline CDR1 SGHVS, CDR2 FQNEAQ. The V end lost 2 bases, the J end lost 3 bases, and 13 bases lay between the germline ends. This CDR3 comprises 16 residues. This CDR3 is CASSLTVGIHTGELFF. The CDR3, as DNA: TGTGCCAGCAGCTTAACGGTCGGCATTCACACCGGGGAGCTGTTTTTT. The complete variable domain, with remaining parts taken from reference TRBV7-8 and TRBJ2-2, reads GAGVSQSPRYKVAKRGQDVALRCDPISGHVSLFWYQQALGQGPEFLTYFQNEAQLDKSGLPSDRFFAERPEGSVSTLKIQRTQQEDSAVYLCASSLTVGIHTGELFFGEGSRLTVL.

The rearrangement joins TRBV5-4 to TRBJ1-5; 7 bases match TRBD1. V shed 4 bases and J 6 bases; nucleotides not matched to a gene: 7. This CDR3 has 14 amino acids. Germline V gene sequence: CDR1 SGHNT, CDR2 YYREEE (reference sequence). CDR3 sequence reads: CASSTDRDSQPQHF. The DNA of the CDR3 is TGTGCCAGCAGCACCGACAGGGACTCTCAGCCCCAGCATTTT.

The chain recombines TRBV6-2 or TRBV6-3 with TRBJ1-2; D remains ambiguous. CDR3 length equals 13 residues. Germline CDR1 reads MNHEY; CDR2 reads SVGEGT. V lost 6 bases and J 3 bases, leaving 11 bases between the germline ends. CDR3 in amino acids: CASSRIGDYGYTF. For the CDR3, the DNA is TGTGCCAGCAGCCGGATCGGGGACTATGGCTACACCTTC.

The V and J genes are TRBV9 and TRBJ1-3; D gene uncertain. The CDR3 has 17 residues. Trimming removed 0 bases from V and 1 base from J, with 14 bases in between. Germline loops: CDR1 SGDLS, CDR2 YYNGEE. CDR3 nucleotides: TGTGCCAGCAGCGTAGAAGCCATGAAACCTTCTGGAAACACCATATATTTT. Encoded protein: CASSVEAMKPSGNTIYF.

This clone occurred a few times. This chain links TRBV5-6 with TRBJ1-5; D not resolved. Germline CDR1 reads SGHDT; CDR2 reads YYEEEE. V shed 1 base and J shed 5 bases, with 10 bases lying between them. The length of the CDR3 is 14 residues. CDR3: CASSLITADQPQHF. CDR3 DNA sequence: TGTGCCAGCAGCTTGATAACAGCAGATCAGCCCCAGCATTTT.

J is TRBJ2-7 and V is TRBV4-1; D call uncertain. V was shortened by 4 bases and J by 6 bases, with 19 bases between the two germline ends. The CDR3 spans 15 residues. CDR1 is MGHRA and CDR2 is YSYEKL in the germline V gene. CDR3 sequence (DNA): TGCGCCAGCAGCCCCCCATCGGCCCTATGGCTCGAGCAGTACTTC. Encoded protein: CASSPPSALWLEQYF.

This clone has only one observation. The rearrangement joins TRBV11-2 to TRBJ2-7; 10 bases fit TRBD2. The CDR3 extends over 14 amino acids. Germline V gene sequence: CDR1 SGHAT, CDR2 FQNNGV. V shed 5 bases, J shed 4 bases, and the junction held 5 bases outside the gene matches. The CDR3 DNA sequence: TGTGCCAGCAGCCCCGGACTAGCGGATTACGAGCAGTACTTC. This gives the protein CASSPGLADYEQYF.

The chain uses TRBV14 and TRBJ2-1; 8 positions match TRBD2. The CDR3 loop spans 15 amino acids. The germline gives CDR1 SGHDN, CDR2 FVKESK. The ends lost 4 bases at V and 6 bases at J; junction bases unmatched: 8. CDR3 sequence: CASSPAGVPLNEQFF. As DNA, the CDR3 is TGTGCCAGCAGCCCAGCGGGAGTCCCTCTCAATGAGCAGTTCTTC.

The chain links TRBV28 to TRBJ1-2; 9 bases agree with TRBD1. V was pared by 6 bases and J by 4 bases, with 3 bases of the junction left unmatched. Germline V gene sequence: CDR1 MDHEN, CDR2 SYDVKM. The CDR3 runs to 13 residues. CDR3 region: CASSGDRAYGYTF. The CDR3 bases are TGTGCCAGCAGCGGGGACAGGGCCTATGGCTACACCTTC.

This chain connects TRBV7-9 to TRBJ2-1, with 10 nucleotides matching TRBD2. Per the germline V gene, CDR1 is SEHNR and CDR2 is FQNEAQ (reference sequence). CDR3 length: 15 amino acids. With V trimmed by 6 bases and J by 4 bases, 6 bases remained unmatched. CDR3 coding DNA: TGTGCCAGCAGTTCGAGCGGGAGGGGGTACAATGAGCAGTTCTTC. Its translation is CASSSSGRGYNEQFF.

This clone appeared a single time. The CDR3, as DNA: TGTGCCAGCAGTGAAGAGGATGGGGCTGCGACTAATGAAAAACTGTTTTTT. It codes for CASSEEDGAATNEKLFF. The chain uses TRBV6-1 and TRBJ1-4; TRBD1 might be the D (5 bases). Per the germline V gene, CDR1 is MNHNS and CDR2 is SASEGT. This CDR3 contains 17 residues. V was cut by 1 base and J by 2 bases, with 14 bases left in between.